This TCR beta chain is from a study of cytomegalovirus exposure and HLA in healthy donors. The PCR employed 60 Vbeta primers together with 13 Jbeta primers. Some clones are missing from TCRdb's copy, which holds only in-frame ones; the method was immunoSEQ multiplex PCR. The sample yields 150,000 to 200,000 clones, around three quarters seen once. This CDR3 contains 12 residues. V shed 5 bases and J shed 4 bases, with 11 bases lying between them. Per the germline V gene, CDR1 is GTSNPN and CDR2 is SVGIG (reference sequence). The sequence was collected from a woman aged 40 to 50 in good health and CMV-seronegative. Sequencing was carried out using PBMCs. The V gene is TRBV30, the J gene TRBJ1-2, with a weak D call TRBD1 (6 bases). The DNA of the CDR3 is TGTGCCTGGCGGACAGACACCTATGGCTACACCTTC. Translated, it gives CAWRTDTYGYTF.